This TCR beta chain was identified in a study of brain T cells in children with intractable seizures. Some clones are missing from TCRdb's copy, which holds only in-frame ones; the method was immunoSEQ multiplex PCR. The sample yields about 340,000 clones, roughly 93% seen once. As for time point: blood from clinic visit 5 months post-surgery; TSC patient then seizure free. Before surgery, patients took at least one anti-epileptic drug. CDR3 length: 17 residues. V lost 3 bases to trimming and J lost 4 bases; unmatched junction nucleotides: 11. Germline V gives CDR1 MGHRA, CDR2 YSYEKL. Sequencing was performed on peripheral blood, taken 4 to 5 months after surgery. The rearrangement joins TRBV4-1 to TRBJ2-2; TRBD2 matches 7 bases. The clonotype originates from a boy in the first two years of life with tuberous sclerosis and intractable seizures. Here the CDR3 reads CASSHVRAGVGTGELFF. The CDR3 nucleotides are TGCGCCAGCAGCCACGTCCGGGCGGGGGTGGGCACCGGGGAGCTGTTTTTT.